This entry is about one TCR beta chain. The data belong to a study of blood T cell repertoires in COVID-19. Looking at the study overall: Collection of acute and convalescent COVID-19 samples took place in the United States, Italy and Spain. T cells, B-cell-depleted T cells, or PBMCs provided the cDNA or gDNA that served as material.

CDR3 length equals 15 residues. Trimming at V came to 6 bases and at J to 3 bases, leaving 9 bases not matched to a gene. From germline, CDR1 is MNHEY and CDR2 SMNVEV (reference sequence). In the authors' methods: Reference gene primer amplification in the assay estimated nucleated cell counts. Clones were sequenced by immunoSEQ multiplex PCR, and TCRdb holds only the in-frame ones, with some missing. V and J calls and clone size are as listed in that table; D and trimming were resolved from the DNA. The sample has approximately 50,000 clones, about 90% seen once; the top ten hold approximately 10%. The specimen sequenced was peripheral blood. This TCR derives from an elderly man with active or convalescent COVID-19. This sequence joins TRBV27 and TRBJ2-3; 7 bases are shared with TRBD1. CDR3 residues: CASRLGGVGTDTQYF. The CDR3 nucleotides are TGTGCCAGCAGACTAGGGGGCGTGGGGACAGATACGCAGTATTTT.